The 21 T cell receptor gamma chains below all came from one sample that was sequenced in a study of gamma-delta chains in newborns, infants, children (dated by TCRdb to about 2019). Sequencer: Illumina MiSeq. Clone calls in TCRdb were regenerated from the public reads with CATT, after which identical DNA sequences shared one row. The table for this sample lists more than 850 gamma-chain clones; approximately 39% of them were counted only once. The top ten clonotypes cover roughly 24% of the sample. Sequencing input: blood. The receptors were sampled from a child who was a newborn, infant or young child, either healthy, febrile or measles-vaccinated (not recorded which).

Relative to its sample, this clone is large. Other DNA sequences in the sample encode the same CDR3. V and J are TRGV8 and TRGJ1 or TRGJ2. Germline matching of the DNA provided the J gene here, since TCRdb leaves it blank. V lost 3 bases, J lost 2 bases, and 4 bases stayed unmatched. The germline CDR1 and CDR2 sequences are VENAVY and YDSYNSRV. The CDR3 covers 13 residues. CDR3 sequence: CATWDPHYYKKLF. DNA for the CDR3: TGTGCCACCTGGGATCCGCATTATTATAAGAAACTCTTT.

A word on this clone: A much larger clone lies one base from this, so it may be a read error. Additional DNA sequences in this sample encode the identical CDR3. CDR3 nucleotide sequence: TGTGCCTTGTGGGAGGTGCGGCAAGAGCTGGGCAAAAAAATCAAGGTATTT. Amino acid sequence: CALWEVRQELGKKIKVF. The chain uses TRGV9 and TRGJP. TCRdb leaves out the J gene; it was filled in here by matching the DNA to germline. CDR1 is GITISATS and CDR2 is ISYDGTV in the germline V gene (reference sequence). This CDR3 has 17 amino acids.

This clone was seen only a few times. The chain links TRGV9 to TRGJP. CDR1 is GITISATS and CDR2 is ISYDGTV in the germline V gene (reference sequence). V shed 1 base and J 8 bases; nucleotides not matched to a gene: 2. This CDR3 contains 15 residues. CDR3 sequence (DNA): TGTGCCTTGTGGGAGGTCCAGTTGGGCAAAAAAATCAAGGTATTT. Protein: CALWEVQLGKKIKVF.

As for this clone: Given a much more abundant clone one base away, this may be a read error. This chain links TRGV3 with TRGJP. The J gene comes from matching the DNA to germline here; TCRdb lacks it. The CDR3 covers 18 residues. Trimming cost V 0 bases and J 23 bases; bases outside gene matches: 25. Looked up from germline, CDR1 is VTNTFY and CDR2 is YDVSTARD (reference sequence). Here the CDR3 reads CATWDRPGLYATGWFKVF. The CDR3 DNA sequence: TGTGCCACCTGGGACAGGCCAGGGCTTTATGCCACTGGTTGGTTCAAGGTATTT.

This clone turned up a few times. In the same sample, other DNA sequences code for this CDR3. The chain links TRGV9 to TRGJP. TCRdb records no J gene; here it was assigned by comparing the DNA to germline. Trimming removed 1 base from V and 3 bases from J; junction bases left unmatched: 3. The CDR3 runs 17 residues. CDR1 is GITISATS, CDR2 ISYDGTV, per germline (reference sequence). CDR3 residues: CALWEVVQELGKKIKVF. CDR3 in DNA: TGTGCCTTGTGGGAGGTCGTGCAAGAGTTGGGCAAAAAAATCAAGGTATTT.

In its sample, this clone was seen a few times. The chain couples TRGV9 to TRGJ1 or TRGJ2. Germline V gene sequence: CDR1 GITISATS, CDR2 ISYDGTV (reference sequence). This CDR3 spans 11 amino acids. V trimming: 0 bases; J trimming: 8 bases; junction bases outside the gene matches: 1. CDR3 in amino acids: CALWEVHKKLF. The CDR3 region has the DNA TGTGCCTTGTGGGAGGTGCATAAGAAACTCTTT.

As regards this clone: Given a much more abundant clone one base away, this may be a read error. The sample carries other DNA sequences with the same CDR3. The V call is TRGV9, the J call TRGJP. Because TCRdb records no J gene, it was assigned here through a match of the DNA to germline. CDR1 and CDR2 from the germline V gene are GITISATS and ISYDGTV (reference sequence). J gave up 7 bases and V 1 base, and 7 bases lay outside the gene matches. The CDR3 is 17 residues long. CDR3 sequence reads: CALWEVQAELGKKIKVF. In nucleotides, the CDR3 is TGTGCCTTGTGGGAGGTACAGGCCGAGTTGGGCAAAAAAATCAAGGTATTT.

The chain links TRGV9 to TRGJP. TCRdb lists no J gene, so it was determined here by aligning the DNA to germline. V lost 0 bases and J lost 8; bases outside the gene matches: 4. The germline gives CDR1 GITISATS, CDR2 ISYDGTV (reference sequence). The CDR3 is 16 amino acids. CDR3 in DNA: TGTGCCTTGTGGGAGGTGCTGAAGTTGGGCAAAAAAATCAAGGTATTT. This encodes CALWEVLKLGKKIKVF.

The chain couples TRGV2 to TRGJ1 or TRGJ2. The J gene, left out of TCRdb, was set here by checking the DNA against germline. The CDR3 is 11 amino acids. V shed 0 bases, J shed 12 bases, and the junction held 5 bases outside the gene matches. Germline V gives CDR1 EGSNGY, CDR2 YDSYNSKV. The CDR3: CATWDGLWKLF. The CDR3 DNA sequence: TGTGCCACCTGGGACGGGCTTTGGAAACTCTTT.

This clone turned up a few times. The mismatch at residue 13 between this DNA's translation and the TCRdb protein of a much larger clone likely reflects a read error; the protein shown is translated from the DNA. CDR3 DNA sequence: TGTGCCTTGTGGGAGGTGAGGGAGTTGGGCAAAAAAAGCAAGGTATTT. Protein sequence: CALWEVRELGKKSKVF. The chain joins TRGV9 to TRGJP. The J gene is not listed in TCRdb, so it was assigned here from a DNA match to germline. Germline CDR1 is GITISATS and CDR2 is ISYDGTV (reference sequence). There are 16 residues in the CDR3.

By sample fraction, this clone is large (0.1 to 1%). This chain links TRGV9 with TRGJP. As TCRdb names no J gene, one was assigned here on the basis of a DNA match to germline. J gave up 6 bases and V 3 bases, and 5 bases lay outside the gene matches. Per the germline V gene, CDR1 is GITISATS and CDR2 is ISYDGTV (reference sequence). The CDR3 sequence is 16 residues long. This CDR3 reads CALWETRELGKKIKVF. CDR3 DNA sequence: TGTGCCTTGTGGGAGACGCGAGAGTTGGGCAAAAAAATCAAGGTATTT.

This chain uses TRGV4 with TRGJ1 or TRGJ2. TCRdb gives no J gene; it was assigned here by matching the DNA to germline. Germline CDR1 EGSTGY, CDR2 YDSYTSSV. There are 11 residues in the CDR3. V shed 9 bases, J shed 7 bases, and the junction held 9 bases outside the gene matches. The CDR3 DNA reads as TGTGCCACCGCCCTTAGGTATAAGAAACTCTTT. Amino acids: CATALRYKKLF.

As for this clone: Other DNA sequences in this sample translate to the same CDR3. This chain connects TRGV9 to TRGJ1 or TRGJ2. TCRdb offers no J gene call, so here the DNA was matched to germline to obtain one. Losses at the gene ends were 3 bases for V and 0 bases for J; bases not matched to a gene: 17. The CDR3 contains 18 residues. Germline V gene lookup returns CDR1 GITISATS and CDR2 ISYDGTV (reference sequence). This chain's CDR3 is CALWEIDPPHTNYYKKLF. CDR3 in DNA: TGTGCCTTGTGGGAGATCGACCCCCCTCACACGAATTATTATAAGAAACTCTTT.

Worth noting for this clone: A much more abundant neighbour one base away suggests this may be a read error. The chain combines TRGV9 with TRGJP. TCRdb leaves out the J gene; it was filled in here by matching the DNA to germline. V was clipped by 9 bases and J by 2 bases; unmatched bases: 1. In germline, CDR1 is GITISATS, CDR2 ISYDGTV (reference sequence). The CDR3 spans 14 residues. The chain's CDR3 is CALRQELGKKIKVF. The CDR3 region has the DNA TGTGCCTTGCGGCAAGAGTTGGGCAAAAAAATCAAGGTATTT.

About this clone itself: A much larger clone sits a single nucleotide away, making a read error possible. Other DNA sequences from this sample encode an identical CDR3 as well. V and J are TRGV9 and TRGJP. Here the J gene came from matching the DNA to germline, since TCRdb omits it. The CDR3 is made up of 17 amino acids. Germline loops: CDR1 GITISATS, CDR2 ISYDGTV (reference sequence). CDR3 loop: CALWEAAQELGKKIKVF. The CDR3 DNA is TGTGCCCTGTGGGAGGCCGCGCAAGAGTTGGGCAAAAAAATCAAGGTATTT.

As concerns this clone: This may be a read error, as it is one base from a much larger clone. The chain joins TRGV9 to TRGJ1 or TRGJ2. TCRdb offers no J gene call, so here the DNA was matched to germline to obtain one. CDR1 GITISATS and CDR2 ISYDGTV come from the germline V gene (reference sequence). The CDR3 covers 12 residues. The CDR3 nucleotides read TGTGCCTCGTGGGAGGTGCGGTATAAGAAACTCTTT. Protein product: CASWEVRYKKLF.

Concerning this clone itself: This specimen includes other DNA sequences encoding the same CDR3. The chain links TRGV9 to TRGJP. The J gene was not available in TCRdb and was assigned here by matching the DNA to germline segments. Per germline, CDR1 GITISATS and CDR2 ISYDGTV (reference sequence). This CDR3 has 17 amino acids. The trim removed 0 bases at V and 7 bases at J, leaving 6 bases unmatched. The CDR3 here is CALWEVQGELGKKIKVF. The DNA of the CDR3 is TGTGCCTTGTGGGAGGTGCAAGGGGAGTTGGGCAAAAAAATCAAGGTATTT.

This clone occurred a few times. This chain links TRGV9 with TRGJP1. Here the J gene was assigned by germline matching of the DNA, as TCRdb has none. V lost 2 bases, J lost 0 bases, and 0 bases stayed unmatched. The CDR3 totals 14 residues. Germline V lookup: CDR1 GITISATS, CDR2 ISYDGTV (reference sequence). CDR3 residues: CALWEDTTGWFKIF. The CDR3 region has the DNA TGTGCCTTGTGGGAGGATACCACTGGTTGGTTCAAGATATTT.

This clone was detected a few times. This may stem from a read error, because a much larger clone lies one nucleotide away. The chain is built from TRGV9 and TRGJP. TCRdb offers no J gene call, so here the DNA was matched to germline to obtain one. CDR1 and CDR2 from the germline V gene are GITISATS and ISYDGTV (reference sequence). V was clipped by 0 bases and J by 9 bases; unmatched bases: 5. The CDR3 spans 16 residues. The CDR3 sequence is CALWEVRGLGKKIKVF. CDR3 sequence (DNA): TGTGCCTTGTGGGAGGTGCGAGGGTTGGGCAAAAAAATCAAGGTATTT.

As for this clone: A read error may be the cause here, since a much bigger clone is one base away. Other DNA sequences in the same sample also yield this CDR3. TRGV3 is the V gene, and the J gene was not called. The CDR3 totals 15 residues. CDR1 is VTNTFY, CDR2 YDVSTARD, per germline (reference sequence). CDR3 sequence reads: CATWDRLAIYYKKLF. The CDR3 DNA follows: TGTGCCACCTGGGACAGATTGGCCATTTATTATAAGAAACTCTTC.

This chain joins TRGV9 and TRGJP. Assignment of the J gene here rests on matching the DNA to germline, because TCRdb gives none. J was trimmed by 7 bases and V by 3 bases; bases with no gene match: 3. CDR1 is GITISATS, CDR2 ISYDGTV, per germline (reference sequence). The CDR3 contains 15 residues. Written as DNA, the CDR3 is TGTGCCTTGTGGGAGCGGGAGTTGGGCAAAAAAATCAAGGTATTT. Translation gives CALWERELGKKIKVF.